Shown below are 5 T cell receptor beta chains from a single sample sequenced in a study of T-cell reconstitution after alpha-beta-depleted transplantation in children. Molecular barcoding with unique molecular identifiers was used for the TCRbeta library. TCRdb fed the PCR reads into MiXCR, producing one record per CDR3 protein. The table lists tens of thousands of distinct CDR3 sequences, over 12% of them singletons, with about 26% in the top ten. This material consisted of PBMCs, mostly from graft donor cells, taken 180 days after TCRalphabeta/CD19-depleted stem cell transplant. The receptors were sampled from a male patient aged 2-9 years who had a stem cell transplant for acute lymphoblastic leukemia, so the T cells may come from the graft donor.

This clonotype was counted many times. This chain links TRBV4-2 with TRBJ1-1, with D perhaps matching TRBD1 (6 bases). The germline V and J ends were trimmed by 2 bases and 5 bases, with 12 bases remaining between them. Per germline, CDR1 LGHNA and CDR2 YNFKEQ. The CDR3 length is 14 residues. CDR3: CASSQRDIGTEAFF. The CDR3 DNA reads TGTGCCAGCAGCCAAAGGGACATAGGAACTGAAGCTTTCTTT.

This clonotype was detected only a few times. The chain is built from TRBV5-1 and TRBJ2-2; the D is unclear. CDR1 is SGHRS, CDR2 YFSETQ, per germline. V was shortened by 5 bases and J by 2 bases, with 16 bases between the two germline ends. CDR3 length: 16 residues. CDR3 sequence (DNA): TGCGCCAGCAGACCTAGTGCCCCACTTAACACCGGGGAGCTGTTTTTT. Translation: CASRPSAPLNTGELFF.

The V gene is TRBV20-1, the J gene TRBJ2-5, with TRBD1 matching 7 bases. The germline CDR1 and CDR2 sequences are DFQATT and SNEGSKA (reference sequence). V was pared by 1 base and J by 9 bases, with 8 bases of the junction left unmatched. The CDR3 runs to 13 residues. The CDR3 protein is CSARGGQGVSQYF. The CDR3 DNA sequence: TGCAGTGCTAGAGGGGGTCAGGGGGTGTCCCAGTACTTC.

This clonotype occurred a few times. The chain has TRBV7-9 and TRBJ1-1; D possibly corresponds to TRBD1 (5 bases). CDR3 length: 16 amino acids. V gave up 1 base and J gave up 5 bases, with 17 bases separating them. Germline lookup yields CDR1 SEHNR and CDR2 FQNEAQ (reference sequence). The CDR3 sequence is CASSLGPGPGGTEAFF. As DNA, the CDR3 is TGTGCCAGCAGCTTAGGCCCGGGCCCGGGGGGGACTGAAGCTTTCTTT.

The rearrangement uses TRBV10-3 and TRBJ2-7; D may be TRBD1 (5 bases). Per germline, CDR1 ENHRY and CDR2 SYGVKD. Trimming took 3 bases from V and 3 from J, leaving 12 bases between them. This CDR3 is 14 amino acids long. CDR3 sequence: CAISDNRYNYEQYF. The DNA of the CDR3 is TGTGCCATCAGTGATAACAGGTATAACTACGAGCAGTACTTC.